The rows below give T cell receptor beta chains drawn from one sample of a study of T cell responses to AZD1222 COVID-19 vaccine. The protocol was immunoSEQ multiplex PCR, while the TCRdb copy is restricted to in-frame clones and leaves out a portion. This table has under 150,000 clones, roughly 90% appearing once. Source: peripheral blood, taken 28 days after the second AZD1222 dose. All receptors come from an adult who received the AZD1222 COVID-19 vaccine. Each CDR3 is given with its conserved first and last residue. D genes are given only for firm matches. Clone size is not always given. Where it is, it says once, few, many or a class for expanded clones.

CDR3aa: CASSARQGRVSGNTIYF; CDR3nt: TGTGCCAGCAGCGCAAGACAGGGACGAGTATCTGGAAACACCATATATTTT; abundance: -; v_gene: TRBV13; d_gene: TRBD1; j_gene: TRBJ1-3
CDR3aa: CASSVGEMNQPQHF; CDR3nt: TGTGCCAGCAGCGTAGGAGAGATGAATCAGCCCCAGCATTTT; abundance: -; v_gene: TRBV9; d_gene: -; j_gene: TRBJ1-5
CDR3aa: CASSQRSASEAGLYNEQFF; CDR3nt: TGCGCCAGCAGCCAAAGATCCGCCTCGGAGGCGGGATTATACAATGAGCAGTTCTTC; abundance: -; v_gene: TRBV4-3; d_gene: -; j_gene: TRBJ2-1
CDR3aa: CASSLAVVETQYF; CDR3nt: TGCGCCAGCAGCTTGGCTGTGGTGGAGACCCAGTACTTC; abundance: -; v_gene: TRBV5-1; d_gene: -; j_gene: TRBJ2-5
CDR3aa: CASFGQPPNYGYTF; CDR3nt: TGTGCCTCCTTCGGGCAGCCGCCTAACTATGGCTACACCTTC; abundance: once; v_gene: TRBV5-4; d_gene: -; j_gene: TRBJ1-2
CDR3aa: CASSVDPPGGSNEKLFF; CDR3nt: TGTGCCAGCAGCGTAGACCCCCCAGGGGGCTCTAATGAAAAACTGTTTTTT; abundance: -; v_gene: TRBV9; d_gene: TRBD1; j_gene: TRBJ1-4
CDR3aa: CASSSEGTTGNTIYF; CDR3nt: TGCGCCAGCAGCTCGGAAGGGACAACTGGAAACACCATATATTTT; abundance: few; v_gene: TRBV5-1; d_gene: -; j_gene: TRBJ1-3
CDR3aa: CASSPGLESYNEQFF; CDR3nt: TGTGCCAGCTCACCAGGGCTAGAATCGTACAATGAGCAGTTCTTC; abundance: -; v_gene: TRBV18; d_gene: -; j_gene: TRBJ2-1
CDR3aa: CASSRQGWDTEAFF; CDR3nt: TGTGCCAGCAGCCGACAGGGGTGGGACACTGAAGCTTTCTTT; abundance: -; v_gene: TRBV2; d_gene: TRBD1; j_gene: TRBJ1-1
CDR3aa: CASSDTDTQYF; CDR3nt: TGTGCCAGCTCAGACACAGATACGCAGTATTTT; abundance: -; v_gene: TRBV18; d_gene: -; j_gene: TRBJ2-3
CDR3aa: CASSLPYRVYRGNQPQHF; CDR3nt: TGTGCCAGCAGTTTACCCTACAGGGTTTATAGGGGCAATCAGCCCCAGCATTTT; abundance: -; v_gene: TRBV28; d_gene: -; j_gene: TRBJ1-5
CDR3aa: CASGLPPSYNEQFF; CDR3nt: TGCGCCAGCGGGCTTCCCCCTTCCTACAATGAGCAGTTCTTC; abundance: -; v_gene: TRBV10-2; d_gene: -; j_gene: TRBJ2-1
CDR3aa: CASSLKGQASNTEAFF; CDR3nt: TGCGCCAGCAGCTTGAAGGGGCAGGCCTCGAACACTGAAGCTTTCTTT; abundance: -; v_gene: TRBV5-1; d_gene: -; j_gene: TRBJ1-1
CDR3aa: CASSLDTISYNEQFF; CDR3nt: TGTGCCAGCAGCTTAGACACAATCTCCTACAATGAGCAGTTCTTC; abundance: -; v_gene: TRBV11-3; d_gene: -; j_gene: TRBJ2-1
CDR3aa: CASSQDEGIGNSPLHF; CDR3nt: TGCGCCAGCAGCCAAGATGAGGGAATAGGGAATTCACCCCTCCACTTT; abundance: -; v_gene: TRBV4-3; d_gene: -; j_gene: TRBJ1-6
CDR3aa: CAWGMTGSGGYTF; CDR3nt: TGTGCCTGGGGGATGACAGGGAGCGGTGGCTACACCTTC; abundance: -; v_gene: TRBV30; d_gene: TRBD1; j_gene: TRBJ1-2
CDR3aa: CATTGNYGYTF; CDR3nt: TGTGCCACGACAGGGAACTATGGCTACACCTTC; abundance: -; v_gene: TRBV19; d_gene: TRBD1; j_gene: TRBJ1-2
CDR3aa: CASTISTYGYTF; CDR3nt: TGTGCCAGCACCATCTCTACCTATGGCTACACCTTC; abundance: -; v_gene: TRBV6-5; d_gene: -; j_gene: TRBJ1-2
CDR3aa: CSVEDGPGTRSYGYTF; CDR3nt: TGCAGCGTTGAAGATGGTCCAGGCACCCGGAGCTATGGCTACACCTTC; abundance: -; v_gene: TRBV29-1; d_gene: -; j_gene: TRBJ1-2
CDR3aa: CASNLGRDIQYF; CDR3nt: TGTGCCAGCAACCTCGGAAGGGACATTCAGTACTTC; abundance: -; v_gene: TRBV28; d_gene: -; j_gene: TRBJ2-4
CDR3aa: CASSLFMEETQYF; CDR3nt: TGTGCCAGCAGCTTGTTCATGGAAGAGACCCAGTACTTC; abundance: -; v_gene: TRBV5-6; d_gene: -; j_gene: TRBJ2-5
CDR3aa: CASSRIQGAKDGYTF; CDR3nt: TGTGCCAGCAGCCGGATTCAGGGGGCAAAGGATGGCTACACCTTC; abundance: -; v_gene: TRBV21-1; d_gene: -; j_gene: TRBJ1-2
CDR3aa: CASSQDPRQTSNQPQHF; CDR3nt: TGCGCCAGCAGCCAAGATCCCCGACAAACCTCCAATCAGCCCCAGCATTTT; abundance: -; v_gene: TRBV4-1; d_gene: -; j_gene: TRBJ1-5
CDR3aa: CASSQFGQGGNQPQHF; CDR3nt: TGTGCCAGCAGCCAATTTGGACAGGGGGGCAATCAGCCCCAGCATTTT; abundance: once; v_gene: TRBV7-2; d_gene: TRBD1; j_gene: TRBJ1-5
CDR3aa: CASSQDIEGGELFF; CDR3nt: TGCGCCAGCAGCCAAGATATTGAGGGCGGGGAGCTGTTTTTT; abundance: -; v_gene: TRBV4-3; d_gene: -; j_gene: TRBJ2-2
CDR3aa: CASSSGLAGEETQYF; CDR3nt: TGTGCCAGCAGTTCCGGACTAGCGGGAGAGGAGACCCAGTACTTC; abundance: -; v_gene: TRBV2; d_gene: TRBD2; j_gene: TRBJ2-5
CDR3aa: CASHGTRDQPQHF; CDR3nt: TGTGCCAGCCATGGAACGCGCGATCAGCCCCAGCATTTT; abundance: -; v_gene: TRBV18; d_gene: -; j_gene: TRBJ1-5
CDR3aa: CASSLGSLRGPLATGELFF; CDR3nt: TGTGCCAGCAGCTTAGGGTCACTCAGGGGACCCTTAGCAACCGGGGAGCTGTTTTTT; abundance: once; v_gene: TRBV11-2; d_gene: -; j_gene: TRBJ2-2
CDR3aa: CAWSALGQANTEAFF; CDR3nt: TGTGCCTGGAGCGCACTGGGACAGGCGAACACTGAAGCTTTCTTT; abundance: -; v_gene: TRBV30; d_gene: TRBD1; j_gene: TRBJ1-1
CDR3aa: CASNNGGFTNTEAFF; CDR3nt: TGTGCCAGCAATAACGGGGGCTTCACGAACACTGAAGCTTTCTTT; abundance: -; v_gene: TRBV2; d_gene: -; j_gene: TRBJ1-1
CDR3aa: CASSPAGGRTFF; CDR3nt: TGTGCCAGCTCACCGGCAGGGGGCAGGACTTTCTTT; abundance: -; v_gene: TRBV18; d_gene: TRBD1; j_gene: TRBJ1-1
CDR3aa: CASSLGGLMNTEAFF; CDR3nt: TGTGCCAGCAGCTTAGGGGGCTTAATGAACACTGAAGCTTTCTTT; abundance: -; v_gene: TRBV11-2; d_gene: -; j_gene: TRBJ1-1
CDR3aa: CASSQDRDSYNEQFF; CDR3nt: TGTGCCAGCAGCCAAGATAGGGACAGCTACAATGAGCAGTTCTTC; abundance: -; v_gene: TRBV4-2; d_gene: TRBD1; j_gene: TRBJ2-1
CDR3aa: CASSSEPTNTEAFF; CDR3nt: TGTGCCAGCAGCTCCGAGCCGACTAACACTGAAGCTTTCTTT; abundance: -; v_gene: TRBV7-6; d_gene: -; j_gene: TRBJ1-1
CDR3aa: CASSLEGSNQPQHF; CDR3nt: TGTGCCAGCAGCTTAGAGGGGTCCAATCAGCCCCAGCATTTT; abundance: few; v_gene: TRBV7-8; d_gene: -; j_gene: TRBJ1-5
CDR3aa: CASSSGAGETEAFF; CDR3nt: TGTGCCAGCAGCTCGGGGGCAGGGGAGACTGAAGCTTTCTTT; abundance: few; v_gene: TRBV5-4; d_gene: -; j_gene: TRBJ1-1
CDR3aa: CASSLEGDSPLHF; CDR3nt: TGCGCCAGCAGCTTAGAGGGGGACTCACCCCTCCACTTT; abundance: once; v_gene: TRBV5-1; d_gene: -; j_gene: TRBJ1-6